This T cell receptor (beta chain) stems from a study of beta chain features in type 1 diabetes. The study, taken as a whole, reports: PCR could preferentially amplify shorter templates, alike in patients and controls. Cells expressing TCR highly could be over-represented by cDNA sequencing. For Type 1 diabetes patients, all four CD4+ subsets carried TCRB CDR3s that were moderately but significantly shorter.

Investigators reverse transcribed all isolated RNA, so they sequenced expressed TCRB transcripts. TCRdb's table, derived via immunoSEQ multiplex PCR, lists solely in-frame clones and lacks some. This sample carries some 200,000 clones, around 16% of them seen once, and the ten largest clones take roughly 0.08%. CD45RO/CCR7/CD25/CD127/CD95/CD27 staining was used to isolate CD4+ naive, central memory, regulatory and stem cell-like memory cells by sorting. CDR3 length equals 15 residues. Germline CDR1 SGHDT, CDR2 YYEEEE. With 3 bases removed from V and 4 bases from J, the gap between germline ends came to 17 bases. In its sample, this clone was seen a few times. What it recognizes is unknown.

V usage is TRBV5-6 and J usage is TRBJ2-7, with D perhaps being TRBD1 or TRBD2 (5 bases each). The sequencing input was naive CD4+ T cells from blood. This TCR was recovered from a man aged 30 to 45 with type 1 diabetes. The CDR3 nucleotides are TGTGCCAGCAGCTCGCTAGGGAGTAGGGGATACGAGCAGTACTTC. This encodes CASSSLGSRGYEQYF.